This T cell receptor beta chain was documented in a study of identical twins. Overall study results and limits: Out-of-frame alpha sequences common to twins exhibited a surplus of low generation probability. The study found weaker excess twin sharing in beta out-of-frame sequences.

This clonotype occurred once. Its cognate antigen is unknown. TCRdb fed the 5' RACE reads into MiXCR, producing one record per CDR3 protein. The repertoire holds around 1.7 million distinct CDR3 sequences, with 32% as singletons. Germline values: CDR1 DFQATT, CDR2 SNEGSKA (reference sequence). This CDR3 spans 15 amino acids. The J segment lost 2 bases and the V segment lost 1 base, leaving 4 bases of the junction unmatched. This receptor was taken from a newborn girl in good health. This sequence joins TRBV20-1 and TRBJ1-5; 8 nucleotides agree with TRBD1. Sequencing was carried out using cord blood. CDR3 sequence (DNA): TGCAGTGCTAGAGCCCTGGACAGGGGCAATCAGCCCCAGCATTTT. Its protein product is CSARALDRGNQPQHF.